The rows below give T cell receptor beta chains drawn from one sample of a study of T cell repertoires in cytomegalovirus infection. TCRdb ran MiXCR on the reads and lists one entry per CDR3 protein. This table has about 260,000 distinct CDR3 sequences, 12% to 15% appearing once. Input material: PBMCs. All receptors come from a human donor in good health (CMV status not recorded). Some clones in this sample may be carry-over from other donors' samples. CDR3s include the opening cysteine and the closing phenylalanine or tryptophan. The D gene is left open where the match is weak. A clone size is listed for some rows: how often the clone was seen (once, few, many), or a class if it is expanded.

abundance	j_gene	d_gene	v_gene	CDR3nt	CDR3aa
many	TRBJ2-3	NA	TRBV12-3/TRBV12-4	TGTGCCCCCTCCCCACAGGGCAGCACAGATACGCAGTATTTT	CAPSPQGSTDTQYF
few	TRBJ1-2	NA	TRBV9	TGTGCCAGCAGCGTAACCCCATCAGGGATTAACTATGGCTACACCTTC	CASSVTPSGINYGYTF
many	TRBJ1-2	NA	TRBV7-2	TGTGCCAGCAGCCCCGCTCGGGGGGCTAACTATGGCTACACCTTC	CASSPARGANYGYTF
many	TRBJ2-7	TRBD2	TRBV6-5	TGTGCCAGCAGCCCTTTGGCTGGACTAGCCTACGAGCAGTACTTC	CASSPLAGLAYEQYF
NA	TRBJ2-5	TRBD2	TRBV10-3	TGTGCCATCAGGGGCGGGGGACCTCAAGAGACCCAGTACTTC	CAIRGGGPQETQYF
many	TRBJ1-3	NA	TRBV7-6	TGTGCCAGCAGCCTACACGGCTCTGGAAACACCATATATTTT	CASSLHGSGNTIYF
few	TRBJ2-1	TRBD2	TRBV7-3	TGTGCCAGCAGCTTAAATGAGCGGGAGGGATACAATGAGCAGTTCTTC	CASSLNEREGYNEQFF
NA	TRBJ2-7	TRBD2	TRBV28	TGTGCCAGCAGAGGGAGGGTCTACGAGCAGTACTTC	CASRGRVYEQYF
many	TRBJ2-7	NA	TRBV27	TGTGCCAGCAGGGACCGGGACTGGGACTCCTACGAGCAGTACTTC	CASRDRDWDSYEQYF
NA	TRBJ2-5	NA	TRBV2	TGTGCCAGCACTTTGAAAAGGTCCCAAGAGACCCAGTACTTC	CASTLKRSQETQYF
NA	TRBJ1-4	NA	TRBV5-1	TGCGCCAGCAGCTTGGAGGCAGTTAATGAAAAACTGTTTTTT	CASSLEAVNEKLFF
many	TRBJ2-3	TRBD2	TRBV7-2	TGTGCCAGCAGCTTGGGCGGGAGGGCAGATACGCAGTATTTT	CASSLGGRADTQYF
few	TRBJ1-1	NA	TRBV7-2	TGTGCCAGCAGCTTTGGGGGTATGAGAAACACTGAAGCTTTCTTT	CASSFGGMRNTEAFF
many	TRBJ2-1	TRBD2	TRBV6-2/TRBV6-3	TGTGCCAGCAGTTGGCGTGTGGGGACTAGCGACACCTACAATGAGCAGTTCTTC	CASSWRVGTSDTYNEQFF
NA	TRBJ2-1	NA	TRBV6-6	TGTGCCAGCGGGATAAGTTTCTACAATGAGCAGTTCTTC	CASGISFYNEQFF
many	TRBJ1-1	TRBD1	TRBV7-2	TGTGCCAGCAGCAGACAGGGATTTGAAGCTTTCTTT	CASSRQGFEAFF
many	TRBJ1-1	NA	TRBV7-6	TGTGCCAGCAGCTTAACGGACAGGAACACTGAAGCTTTCTTT	CASSLTDRNTEAFF
few	TRBJ1-3	TRBD1	TRBV7-2	TGTGCCAGCAGCTTTCACCCGGGACAGGGCCCAAACACCATATATTTT	CASSFHPGQGPNTIYF
many	TRBJ2-3	NA	TRBV7-9	TGTGCCAGCAGCTTAGCGAAGGACTACACAGATACGCAGTATTTT	CASSLAKDYTDTQYF
many	TRBJ1-1	NA	TRBV12-3/TRBV12-4	TGTGCCAGCAGAAGTGGTACTGAAGCTTTCTTT	CASRSGTEAFF
NA	TRBJ2-7	NA	TRBV9	TGTGCCAGCAGCGAGGGACGGATGTCCTACGAGCAGTACTTC	CASSEGRMSYEQYF
few	TRBJ2-3	TRBD1	TRBV11-3	TGTGCCAGCAGCCCTGGGGACAGGAGAAGGGCAGATACGCAGTATTTT	CASSPGDRRRADTQYF
NA	TRBJ2-2	NA	TRBV7-8	TGTGCCCAAAGGGGGACGTCGAACACCGGGGAGCTGTTTTTT	CAQRGTSNTGELFF
NA	TRBJ2-2	TRBD1	TRBV10-3	TGTGCCATCGGGACAGGGGACACCGGGGAGCTGTTTTTT	CAIGTGDTGELFF
many	TRBJ2-1	NA	TRBV7-3	TGTGCCAGCAGCTTAACAGAGGGGTACAATGAGCAGTTCTTC	CASSLTEGYNEQFF
NA	TRBJ2-6	NA	TRBV20-1	TGCAGTGCTAGCCAGCACTCTGGGGCCAACGTCCTGACTTTC	CSASQHSGANVLTF
many	TRBJ1-1	NA	TRBV7-3	TGTGCCAGCAGCGAGCCGGGCTCCACTGAAGCTTTCTTT	CASSEPGSTEAFF
many	TRBJ1-1	NA	TRBV15	TGTGCCACCAGCAGAGATGGGCCAGGGTCACTCAGGCTCAACACTGAAGCTTTCTTT	CATSRDGPGSLRLNTEAFF
many	TRBJ2-3	TRBD2	TRBV28	TGTGCCAGCAGCCCAGCGGGAGCCACCACAGATACGCAGTATTTT	CASSPAGATTDTQYF
NA	TRBJ1-2	NA	TRBV24-1	TGTGCCACCCTCTTCGCCCCCCATAATGGCTACACCTTC	CATLFAPHNGYTF
NA	TRBJ1-1	TRBD1	TRBV5-6	TGTGCCAGCAGCCAAGGGGACAGGGGAACTGAAGCTTTCTTT	CASSQGDRGTEAFF
many	TRBJ2-5	NA	TRBV5-4	TGTGCCAGCAGCTTACAGGGAGTTCAAGAGACCCAGTACTTC	CASSLQGVQETQYF
few	TRBJ1-3	NA	TRBV12-3/TRBV12-4	TGTGCCAGCAGTTTAGCAGGGTCTGGAAACACCATATATTTT	CASSLAGSGNTIYF
NA	TRBJ2-3	NA	TRBV28	TGTGCCAGCAGTTCCACAGGGTCAGATACGCAGTATTTT	CASSSTGSDTQYF
many	TRBJ2-1	TRBD2	TRBV20-1	TGCAGTGCTGATAGCGGGAGGTCGTACAATGAGCAGTTCTTC	CSADSGRSYNEQFF
few	TRBJ1-4	TRBD1	TRBV20-1	TGCAGTGCGACCCTCCCTACAGGGGCTAATGAAAAACTGTTTTTT	CSATLPTGANEKLFF
NA	TRBJ2-7	NA	TRBV6-1	TGTGCCAGCAGTTATGACCCATACACTTGGGTCTCCTACGAGCAGTACTTC	CASSYDPYTWVSYEQYF
NA	TRBJ2-5	NA	TRBV18	TGTGCCAGCTCACCCAACATCCCGGGGAAGGAGACCCAGTACTTC	CASSPNIPGKETQYF
NA	TRBJ2-7	NA	TRBV6-1	TGTGCCAGCAGGATAAACCGGGACAAGACCTACGAGCAGTACTTC	CASRINRDKTYEQYF
many	TRBJ1-5	NA	TRBV28	TGTGCCAGCAGTTTTGGAGGAAGGCAGCCCCAGCATTTT	CASSFGGRQPQHF
many	TRBJ2-3	NA	TRBV7-2	TGTGCCAGCAGCTTACGTAACTGGGGCACAGATACGCAGTATTTT	CASSLRNWGTDTQYF
NA	TRBJ2-7	TRBD2	TRBV5-6	TGTGCCAGCAGTCCTGGAATACTAGCGGGGGGTCCAAACCACCGCGAGCAGTACTTC	CASSPGILAGGPNHREQYF